This entry is about one TCR beta chain. The record originates from a study of blood T cell repertoires in COVID-19. Study as a whole: The analysed material was cDNA or gDNA that came from T cells, B-cell-depleted T cells, or PBMCs.

From germline, CDR1 is LGHDT and CDR2 YNNKEL (reference sequence). V shed 3 bases, J shed 6 bases, and the junction held 2 bases outside the gene matches. CDR3 length: 13 amino acids. Methods used by the authors: Estimation of nucleated cell counts was performed using reference gene primer amplification. The protocol was immunoSEQ multiplex PCR, while the TCRdb copy is restricted to in-frame clones and leaves out a portion. V and J calls and clone size follow that table, whereas D and trimming were derived from the DNA. Of about 62,000 clones in the sample, 80% to 95% were seen once. The clonotype comes from a human donor in a cohort sampled during active COVID-19. Sequences were obtained from peripheral blood. This rearrangement joins TRBV3-1 (or the pseudogene TRBV3-2) to TRBJ1-2; 9 nucleotides match TRBD1. The CDR3 protein is CASSHRTGDGYTF. The DNA of the CDR3 is TGTGCCAGCAGCCACAGGACAGGGGATGGCTACACCTTC.